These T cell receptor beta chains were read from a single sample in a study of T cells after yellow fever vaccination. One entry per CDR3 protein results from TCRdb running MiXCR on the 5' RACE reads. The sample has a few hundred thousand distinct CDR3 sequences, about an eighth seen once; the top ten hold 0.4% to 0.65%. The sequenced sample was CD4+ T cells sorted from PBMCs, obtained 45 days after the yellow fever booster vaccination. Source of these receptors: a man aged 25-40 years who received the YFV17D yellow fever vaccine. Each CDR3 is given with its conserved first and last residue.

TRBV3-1	CASQTYNEQFF
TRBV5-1	CASSPGGGSFSYEQYF
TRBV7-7	CASSLVPGETQYF
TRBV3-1	CASSLMTSGRALRREQYF
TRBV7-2	CASSSGISGYEQYF
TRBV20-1	CSAAGTSGRTRTDTQYF
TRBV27	CASSSTDRPRETQYF
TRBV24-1	CATSSRHHTYEQYF
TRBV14	CASSRPGRRYGYTF
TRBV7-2	CASSRDRNYEQYF
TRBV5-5	CASSTREGLISYEQYF
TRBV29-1	CSVVGVYEQYF
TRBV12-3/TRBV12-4	CGSSSRGLTRTGELFF
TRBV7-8	CASSASRWAETQYF
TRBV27	CASSLYSGRAPDTQYF
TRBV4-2	CASSQVGGSYNEQFF
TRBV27	CASSLARGQAEQYF
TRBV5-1	CASSLGRGPYTDTQYF
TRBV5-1	CASSLDSNQPQHF
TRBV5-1	CASSLVGRVGTEAFF
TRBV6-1	CASSAVGQLYNEQFF
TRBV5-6	CASSGGPEQFF
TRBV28	CASSLLAGEDEAGELFF
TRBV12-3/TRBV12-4	CASSFWGGYEQYF
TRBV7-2	CASSLDYGSDTQYF
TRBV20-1	CSAEGPSGAQETQYF
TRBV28	CASSPRREQYF
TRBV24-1	CATSDPKVAGDNEQFF
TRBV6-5	CASSTPGQRLSDTQYF
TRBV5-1	CASSGTSGGNTGELFF
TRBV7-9	CASSLSQGYPTDTQYF
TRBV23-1	CASDLKTRRGEETQYF
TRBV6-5	CASSHAPSTDTQYF
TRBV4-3	CASSLGLASVTGELFF
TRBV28	CASGDRVHEQYF
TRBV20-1	CSARVPLAGSQETQYF
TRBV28	CASRGLAGAYGGELFF
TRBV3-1	CASSRTEGAKNIQYF
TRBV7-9	CASSSRTETYGYTF
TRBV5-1	CASKGHGSSYEQYF
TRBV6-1	CPSTRADLIGEADTQYF
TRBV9	CASSDGQRALSGANVLTF
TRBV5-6	CASSLGSTYTF
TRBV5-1	CASSVSVYYEQFF
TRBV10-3	CAISAVSDNEQFF
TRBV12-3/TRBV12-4	CASSFAGTGVANVLTF
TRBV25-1	CASKGTDRLRAFF
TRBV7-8	CASFPRRSLAGELFF
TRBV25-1	CASSEDNRGQSRTEAFF
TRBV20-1	CSARQGRRNTGELFF
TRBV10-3	CAISESIQGEQYF
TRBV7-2	CASSLLAGGGKETQYF
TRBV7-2	CASSSQAGETQYF